The 20 T cell receptor beta chains in this list originate from one sample, sequenced in a study of response to subunit inactivated influenza vaccine. MiXCR was run by TCRdb on the RT-PCR reads, yielding one entry per CDR3 protein. The data show some 640,000 distinct CDR3 sequences, 14% seen once. This specimen was PBMCs from blood, taken 14 days before vaccination. The receptors were gathered from a man aged 50 to 60 who received an inactivated influenza vaccine.

This clonotype appeared a few times. The chain carries TRBV3-1 and TRBJ2-7; tentatively, D is TRBD2 (6 bases). Germline V CDR1 and CDR2: LGHDT, YNNKEL (reference sequence). This CDR3 is built from 13 residues. V was pared by 1 base and J by 5 bases, with 9 bases between. The CDR3 spells CASSQGRVHEQYF. Written as DNA, the CDR3 is TGTGCCAGCAGCCAAGGGAGGGTACACGAGCAGTACTTC.

This clonotype occurred a few times. The chain has TRBV12-3 or TRBV12-4 and TRBJ2-3, with TRBD2 identical over 7 bases. Trimming cost V 3 bases and J 8 bases; bases outside gene matches: 5. This CDR3 is built from 13 residues. CDR3 coding DNA: TGTGCCAGCAGTTTGGCGGGAGCGGGTACGCAGTATTTT. It is translated as CASSLAGAGTQYF.

This clonotype was seen only a few times. The rearrangement links TRBV7-9 to TRBJ2-7, with 9 bases identical to TRBD1. Germline V gene lookup returns CDR1 SEHNR and CDR2 FQNEAQ (reference sequence). The CDR3 loop spans 14 amino acids. Trimming at V came to 3 bases and at J to 5 bases, leaving 5 bases not matched to a gene. CDR3 region: CASSFPGQGDEQYF. The CDR3 DNA is TGTGCCAGCAGCTTCCCGGGACAGGGCGACGAGCAGTACTTC.

This clonotype was observed a few times. This chain joins TRBV28 and TRBJ2-6; D is ambiguous. This CDR3 has 16 amino acids. The V gene's germline CDR1 is MDHEN and CDR2 SYDVKM. V lost 1 base and J lost 2, with 9 bases in between. The CDR3 loop reads CASSLLNQAGANVLTF. In nucleotides, the CDR3 is TGTGCCAGCAGTTTATTGAATCAGGCTGGGGCCAACGTCCTGACTTTC.

This clonotype has more than one count but fewer than ten. Here the CDR3 DNA reads TGTGCCAGCAGCCAAGAAATTACCACGGTTCGCGAGCAGTACTTC. Its translation is CASSQEITTVREQYF. The chain joins TRBV4-2 to TRBJ2-7; no definite D call. The CDR3 sequence is 15 residues long. Germline V gene sequence: CDR1 LGHNA, CDR2 YNFKEQ. Trimming left V 0 bases short and J 6 bases short, with 15 bases between.

A few counts support this clonotype. This chain connects TRBV6-2 or TRBV6-3 to TRBJ1-1; D is uncertain. This CDR3 is built from 13 residues. V lost 7 bases and J 0 bases, leaving 9 bases between the germline ends. Germline CDR1 MNHEY, CDR2 SVGEGT. CDR3 sequence reads: CASIWQMNTEAFF. CDR3 sequence (DNA): TGTGCCAGCATATGGCAGATGAACACTGAAGCTTTCTTT.

This clonotype has just a few counts. The chain employs TRBV5-4 and TRBJ1-1; D gene unclear. Germline V gene sequence: CDR1 SGHNT, CDR2 YYREEE (reference sequence). V dropped 2 bases and J dropped 0 bases, with 11 bases sitting between them. The CDR3 runs 15 residues. CDR3 nucleotide sequence: TGTGCCAGCAGCTTAACTCGGCACTTGAACACTGAAGCTTTCTTT. This sequence encodes CASSLTRHLNTEAFF.

The chain carries TRBV15 and TRBJ2-2, with D perhaps matching TRBD1 or TRBD2 (6 bases each). The V end was cut by 5 bases, the J end by 2 bases, with 12 bases between. There are 15 residues in the CDR3. Germline V gene lookup returns CDR1 LNHNV and CDR2 YYDKDF (reference sequence). The CDR3 DNA reads TGTGCCACCAGCTGGAGGGGGATCAACACCGGGGAGCTGTTTTTT. It specifies CATSWRGINTGELFF.

This clonotype was recorded many times. The V and J genes are TRBV28 and TRBJ1-2; D gene unclear. V shed 3 bases and J shed 8 bases, with 16 bases lying between them. The length of the CDR3 is 14 residues. CDR1 and CDR2 (germline): MDHEN, SYDVKM. The CDR3 DNA follows: TGTGCCAGCAGTTTCCCGACGGCGACCGGGGGCTACACCTTC. It yields the protein CASSFPTATGGYTF.

This clonotype appeared many times. The chain uses TRBV5-1 and TRBJ2-3, with 12 bases fitting TRBD2. CDR3 length equals 16 residues. V was clipped by 2 bases and J by 2 bases; unmatched bases: 3. In germline, CDR1 is SGHRS, CDR2 YFSETQ. The CDR3 reads CASSLGLAGNTDTQYF. CDR3 nucleotides: TGCGCCAGCAGCTTAGGACTAGCGGGGAACACAGATACGCAGTATTTT.

J is TRBJ1-3 and V is TRBV20-1, with 7 nucleotides matching TRBD1. Germline CDR1 and CDR2: DFQATT and SNEGSKA (reference sequence). This CDR3 region has 14 residues. Trimming took 5 bases from V and 0 from J; bases not matched to a gene: 4. The CDR3 DNA reads as TGCAGTGCTCGGGACAGCCTCTCTGGAAACACCATATATTTT. The encoded protein is CSARDSLSGNTIYF.

This clonotype was observed a few times. The J gene is TRBJ2-7, the V gene TRBV5-1; 7 bases are a match to TRBD2. The V gene's germline CDR1 is SGHRS and CDR2 YFSETQ. This CDR3 has 14 amino acids. The trim removed 3 bases at V and 3 bases at J, leaving 6 bases unmatched. The CDR3 DNA follows: TGCGCCAGCAGCTCCACGGGGGAGGGCTACGAGCAGTACTTC. This codes for CASSSTGEGYEQYF.

The chain recombines TRBV4-3 with TRBJ1-6; perhaps TRBD1 as D (5 bases). Germline CDR1 reads LGHNA; CDR2 reads YSLEER. This CDR3 has 14 residues. The ends were cut back, 0 bases at V and 7 bases at J, with 7 bases in the middle. CDR3 in DNA: TGCGCCAGCAGCCAAGAGACAGCCAATTCACCCCTCCACTTT. The encoded protein is CASSQETANSPLHF.

This clonotype was recorded at least ten times. The gene calls are TRBV20-1 and TRBJ1-1; possible D gene TRBD1, 5 bases. The ends were cut back, 4 bases at V and 7 bases at J, with 10 bases in the middle. The CDR3 has 11 residues. CDR1 is DFQATT and CDR2 is SNEGSKA in the germline V gene (reference sequence). Here the CDR3 reads CSATRQIEAFF. CDR3 coding DNA: TGCAGTGCTACGAGACAGATTGAAGCTTTCTTT.

The chain couples TRBV6-4 to TRBJ1-3; maybe TRBD1 (5 bases). Germline V CDR1 and CDR2: MRHNA, SNTAGT. The CDR3 has 15 residues. V shed 6 bases and J shed 3 bases, with 15 bases lying between them. The DNA of the CDR3 is TGTGCCAGCAGGGGGGATGCCCCCCGTGGAAACACCATATATTTT. Translation gives CASRGDAPRGNTIYF.

The rearrangement links TRBV18 to TRBJ2-6, with a tentative D call TRBD2 (6 bases). This CDR3 has 16 residues. Trimming took off 3 bases at V and 0 bases at J, with 9 bases between the two ends. CDR1 is KGHSH, CDR2 LQKENI, per germline. Written as DNA, the CDR3 is TGTGCCAGCTCACCCCTAGCGATCTCTGGGGCCAACGTCCTGACTTTC. Amino acids: CASSPLAISGANVLTF.

This clonotype was counted ten times or more. The V call is TRBV6-2 or TRBV6-3, the J call TRBJ1-6, with a weak D call TRBD1 (6 bases). CDR3 length: 14 residues. From germline, CDR1 is MNHEY and CDR2 SVGEGT. V was trimmed by 3 bases and J by 7 bases, leaving 10 bases between them. The CDR3 DNA sequence: TGTGCCAGCAGTTATACGGGACAAAATTCACCCCTCCACTTT. Residues: CASSYTGQNSPLHF.

In DNA form, the CDR3 reads TGTGCCAGCAGCACGGGACTAGCGGGAGGGCCAGGGGTGGATGAGCAGTTCTTC. Translating gives CASSTGLAGGPGVDEQFF. The rearrangement joins TRBV5-4 to TRBJ2-1, with 16 bases fitting TRBD2. This CDR3 has 18 residues. Losses at the gene ends were 4 bases for V and 8 bases for J; bases not matched to a gene: 12. CDR1 is SGHNT and CDR2 is YYREEE in the germline V gene (reference sequence).

There are many counts of this clonotype. The gene calls are TRBV7-2 and TRBJ1-1, with D tentatively TRBD1 (5 bases). The CDR3 totals 13 residues. Germline CDR1 is SGHTA and CDR2 is FQGNSA. V was trimmed by 9 bases and J by 5 bases, leaving 16 bases between them. CDR3 coding DNA: TGTGCCAGTAGACCAACCAGGGAGACTGAAGCTTTCTTT. It encodes CASRPTRETEAFF.

This clonotype was observed at least ten times. The V gene is TRBV29-1, the J gene TRBJ2-3; TRBD1 matches 9 bases. Germline V gives CDR1 SQVTM, CDR2 ANQGSEA. The CDR3 consists of 14 residues. With V trimmed by 7 bases and J by 4 bases, 9 bases remained unmatched. CDR3 region: CSATGTGIADTQYF. The CDR3 DNA sequence: TGCAGCGCCACCGGGACAGGGATAGCAGATACGCAGTATTTT.